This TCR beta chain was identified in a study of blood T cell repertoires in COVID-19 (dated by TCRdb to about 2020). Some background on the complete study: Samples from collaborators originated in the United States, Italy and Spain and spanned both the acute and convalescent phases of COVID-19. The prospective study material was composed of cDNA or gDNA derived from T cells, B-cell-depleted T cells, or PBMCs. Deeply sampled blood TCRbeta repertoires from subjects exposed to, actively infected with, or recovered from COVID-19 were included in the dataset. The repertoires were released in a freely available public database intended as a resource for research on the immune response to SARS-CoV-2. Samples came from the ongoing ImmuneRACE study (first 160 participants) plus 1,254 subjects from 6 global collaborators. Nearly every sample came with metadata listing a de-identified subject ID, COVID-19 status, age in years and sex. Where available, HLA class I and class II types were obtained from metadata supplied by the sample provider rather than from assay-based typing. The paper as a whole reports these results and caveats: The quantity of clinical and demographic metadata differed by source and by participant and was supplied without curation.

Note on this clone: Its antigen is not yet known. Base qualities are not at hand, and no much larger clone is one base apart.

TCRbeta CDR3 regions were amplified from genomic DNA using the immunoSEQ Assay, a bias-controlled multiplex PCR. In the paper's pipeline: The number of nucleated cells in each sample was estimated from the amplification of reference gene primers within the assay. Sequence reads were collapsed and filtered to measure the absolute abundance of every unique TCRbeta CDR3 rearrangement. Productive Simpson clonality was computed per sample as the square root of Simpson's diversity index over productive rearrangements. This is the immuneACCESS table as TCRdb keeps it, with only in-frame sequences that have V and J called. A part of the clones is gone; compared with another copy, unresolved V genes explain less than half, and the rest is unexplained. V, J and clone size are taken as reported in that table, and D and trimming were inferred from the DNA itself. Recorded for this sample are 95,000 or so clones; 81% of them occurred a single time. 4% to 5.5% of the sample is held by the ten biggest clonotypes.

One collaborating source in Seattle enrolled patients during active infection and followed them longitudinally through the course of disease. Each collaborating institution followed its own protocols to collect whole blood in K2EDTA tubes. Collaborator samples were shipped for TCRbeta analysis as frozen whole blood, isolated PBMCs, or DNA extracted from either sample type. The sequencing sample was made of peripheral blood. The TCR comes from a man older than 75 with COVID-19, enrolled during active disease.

The sequence in DNA is TGTGCCAGTAGTATGGACAGGCCTAGCACAGATACGCAGTATTTT. Protein translation: CASSMDRPSTDTQYF. The chain is made from TRBV19 and TRBJ2-3; 7 junctional bases match TRBD1. For CDR1 and CDR2, the germline V gene (reference sequence) lists LNHDA and SQIVND. From cysteine to phenylalanine, the CDR3 is 15 amino acids long. Of the read, only the CDR3 DNA is kept; its 45 bases are in frame from base 1. V is cut back by 3 bases and J by 0 bases, with 3 bases in the junction unmatched. The CDR3 plus the reference TRBV19 and TRBJ2-3 genes for the other parts give the full variable domain: DGGITQSPKYLFRKEGQNVTLSCEQNLNHDAMYWYRQDPGQGLRLIYYSQIVNDFQKGDIAEGYSVSREKKESFPLTVTSAQKNPTAFYLCASSMDRPSTDTQYFGPGTRLTVL.